This T cell receptor beta chain is drawn from a study of T cells after yellow fever vaccination (dated by TCRdb to about 2019). Broadly, across the study: The SMART-Seq v4 Ultra Low Input RNA kit was used to prepare libraries from fractions with low cell numbers. To track T-cell clones before and after primary and booster YFV17D yellow fever vaccination, bulk TCR alpha and beta repertoires were sequenced longitudinally. Two healthy male donors made up the cohort, one aged 18 to 30 years and the other aged 30 to 40 years. Blood was collected at multiple timepoints before and after primary and secondary immunization, and bulk PBMC replicates and cell subsets were isolated. Results and caveats for the whole study, not just this receptor: Most clones expanded after primary vaccination were re-detected after the booster (almost 98% of CD4 and around 88% of CD8), suggesting broad memory maintenance. Computational filtering was needed because FACS-sorted repertoires could contain abundant contaminating clonotypes from the bulk population. Compared with the primary T-cell response, the secondary T-cell response was faster but weaker, reaching its peak on day 5 rather than on day 15. A small share of clonotypes was detected in both CD4 and CD8 compartments, with the overlap likely arising from convergent recombination. Only two donors were included in the study, so the extent to which the findings can be generalized is limited.

The CDR3 spans 13 residues, from the cysteine through the phenylalanine. Just the 39-base CDR3 DNA is kept, in frame starting at base 1. V is cut by 3 bases and J by 3 bases, and the space between the germline ends is 10 bases. The germline V gene gives CDR1 as SGDLS and CDR2 as YYNGEE. TCR cDNA was synthesized by 5'RACE template switching, through which a universal primer site and unique molecular identifiers were introduced. Priming of cDNA synthesis was performed from both the TCR alpha and TCR beta constant segments. Two PCR steps were used to amplify libraries, with sample barcodes and sequencing adapters being added in the second step. Libraries were sequenced on Illumina HiSeq 2500 (2x100 bp) or NovaSeq (2x150 bp). In the authors' own workflow: MIGEC was used to demultiplex reads and collapse the reads into UMI consensus sequences, and MiXCR was used for V(D)J alignment. Using edgeR on replicate PBMC samples, clonotypes were called vaccine-responding if FDR was below 0.01 and the log2 fold change was above 5 up to day 15. Bulk clonotypes were assigned CD4 or CD8 identity according to which sequenced CD4 or CD8 repertoire held them at higher abundance. TCRdb trimmed public reads at Q25 via fastp, called clones via MiXCR and kept in-frame beta chains. Every CDR3 protein is listed once, alongside the most common genes and DNA of its rows. The V and J calls and clone size are TCRdb's, not the authors'. The sample contains tens of thousands of distinct CDR3 sequences, around 7.7% of them found a single time. Of the sample, 35% to 45% is held by the ten largest clones.

Interpreted using the paper, the treatment or condition label stands for: live attenuated yellow fever vaccine strain. A standard Ficoll-Paque protocol was used to isolate PBMCs from peripheral blood. Dynabeads CD4 and CD8 positive selection kits were used to isolate CD4 and CD8 T-cell fractions. TriZol was used to extract RNA from bulk PBMCs, CD4 and CD8 fractions, and dextramer-positive and dextramer-negative fractions. This clonotype was picked up a small number of times. Its antigen is still unknown. No base quality values were provided; no much bigger clone lies one nucleotide off. The source material was CD8+ T cells sorted from PBMCs, sampled on the day of the yellow fever booster vaccination. The receptor was derived from a man aged 25 to 40 who received the YFV17D yellow fever vaccine. This receptor chain uses TRBV9 and TRBJ2-7; TRBD2 is a possible D gene, resting on 5 matching bases. The CDR3 loop reads CASSASGNYEQYF. The sequenced DNA: TGTGCCAGCAGCGCGAGCGGTAACTACGAGCAGTACTTC.